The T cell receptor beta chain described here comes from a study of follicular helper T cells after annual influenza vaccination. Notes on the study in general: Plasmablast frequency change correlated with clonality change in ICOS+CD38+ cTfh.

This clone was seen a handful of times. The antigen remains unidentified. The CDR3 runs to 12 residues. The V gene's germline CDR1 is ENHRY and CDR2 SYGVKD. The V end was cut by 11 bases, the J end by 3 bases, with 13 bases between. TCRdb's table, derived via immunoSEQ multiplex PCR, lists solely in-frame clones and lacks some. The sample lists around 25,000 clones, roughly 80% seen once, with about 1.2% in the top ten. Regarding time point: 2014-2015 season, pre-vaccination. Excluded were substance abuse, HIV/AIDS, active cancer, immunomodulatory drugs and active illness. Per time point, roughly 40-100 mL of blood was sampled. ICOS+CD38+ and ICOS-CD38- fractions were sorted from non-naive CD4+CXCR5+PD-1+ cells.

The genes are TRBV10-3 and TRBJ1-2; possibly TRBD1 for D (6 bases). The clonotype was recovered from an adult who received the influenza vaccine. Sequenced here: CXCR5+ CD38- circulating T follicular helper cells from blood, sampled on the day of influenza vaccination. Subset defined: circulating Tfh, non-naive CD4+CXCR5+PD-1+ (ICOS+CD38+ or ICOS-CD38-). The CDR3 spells CAAGGADYGYTF. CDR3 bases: TGTGCCGCTGGGGGGGCTGACTATGGCTACACCTTC.